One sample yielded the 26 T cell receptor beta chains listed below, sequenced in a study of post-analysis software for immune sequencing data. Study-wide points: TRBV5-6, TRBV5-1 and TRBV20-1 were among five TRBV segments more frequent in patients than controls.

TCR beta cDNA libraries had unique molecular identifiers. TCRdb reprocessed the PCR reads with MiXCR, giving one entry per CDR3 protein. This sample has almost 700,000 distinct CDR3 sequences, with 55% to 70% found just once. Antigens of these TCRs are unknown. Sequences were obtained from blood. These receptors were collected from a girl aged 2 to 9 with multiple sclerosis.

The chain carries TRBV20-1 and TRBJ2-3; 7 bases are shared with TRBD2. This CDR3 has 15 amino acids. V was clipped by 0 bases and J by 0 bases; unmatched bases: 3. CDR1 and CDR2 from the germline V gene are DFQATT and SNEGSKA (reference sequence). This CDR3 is CSAREFSGSTDTQYF. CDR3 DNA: TGCAGTGCTAGAGAGTTTAGCGGGAGCACAGATACGCAGTATTTT.

The CDR3 DNA follows: TGTGCCAGCAGCTACACAGGGCTGGGCACCGGGGAGCTGTTTTTT. Encoded protein: CASSYTGLGTGELFF. J is TRBJ2-2 and V is TRBV6-6, with D perhaps TRBD1 (6 bases). The CDR3 is 15 residues long. Trimming removed 6 bases at V and 4 bases at J, with 15 bases between. The germline V gene has CDR1 MNHNY and CDR2 SVGAGI (reference sequence).

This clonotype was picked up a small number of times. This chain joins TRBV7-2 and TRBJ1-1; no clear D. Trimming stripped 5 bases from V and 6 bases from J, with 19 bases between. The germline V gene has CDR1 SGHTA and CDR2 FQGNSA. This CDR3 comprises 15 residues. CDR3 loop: CASSPSPPGGAEAFF. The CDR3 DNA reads TGTGCCAGCAGCCCTTCCCCTCCGGGTGGCGCTGAAGCTTTCTTT.

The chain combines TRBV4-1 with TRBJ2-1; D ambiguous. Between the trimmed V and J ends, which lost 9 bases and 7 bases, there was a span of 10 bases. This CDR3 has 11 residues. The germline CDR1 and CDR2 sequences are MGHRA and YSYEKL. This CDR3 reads CASVTPNEQFF. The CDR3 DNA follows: TGCGCCAGTGTTACACCAAATGAGCAGTTCTTC.

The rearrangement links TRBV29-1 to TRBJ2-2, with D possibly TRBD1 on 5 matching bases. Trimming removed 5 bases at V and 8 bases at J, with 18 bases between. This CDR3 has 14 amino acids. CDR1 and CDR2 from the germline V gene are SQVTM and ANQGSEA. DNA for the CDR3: TGCAGCGTTAGCTGGGCAGGGCAACCTGGGGAGCTGTTTTTT. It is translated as CSVSWAGQPGELFF.

The CDR3 protein is CASSEEGQGQETQYF. CDR3 bases: TGTGCCAGCAGTGAAGAAGGGCAGGGGCAAGAGACCCAGTACTTC. The chain joins TRBV2 to TRBJ2-5, with D possibly being TRBD1 (6 bases). The V and J ends lost 1 base and 2 bases respectively, with 11 bases between them. CDR3 length: 15 amino acids. Germline values: CDR1 SNHLY, CDR2 FYNNEI. The variable domain in full, with the rest retrieved from reference TRBV2 and TRBJ2-5, is EPEVTQTPSHQVTQMGQEVILRCVPISNHLYFYWYRQILGQKVEFLVSFYNNEISEKSEIFDDQFSVERPDGSNFTLKIRSTKLEDSAMYFCASSEEGQGQETQYFGPGTRLLVL.

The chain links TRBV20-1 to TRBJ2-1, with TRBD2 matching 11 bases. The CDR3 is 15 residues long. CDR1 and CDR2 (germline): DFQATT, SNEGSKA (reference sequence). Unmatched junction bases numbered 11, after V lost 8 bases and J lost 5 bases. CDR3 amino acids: CSSLRTSGSDNEQFF. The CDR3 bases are TGCAGTTCCCTGCGAACTAGCGGGAGTGACAATGAGCAGTTCTTC.

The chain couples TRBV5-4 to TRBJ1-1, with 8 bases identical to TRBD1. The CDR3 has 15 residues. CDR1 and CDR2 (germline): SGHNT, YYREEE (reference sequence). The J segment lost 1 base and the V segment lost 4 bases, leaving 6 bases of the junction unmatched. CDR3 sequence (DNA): TGTGCCAGCAGCCCGGACAGGGTTCGGAACACTGAAGCTTTCTTT. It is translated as CASSPDRVRNTEAFF.

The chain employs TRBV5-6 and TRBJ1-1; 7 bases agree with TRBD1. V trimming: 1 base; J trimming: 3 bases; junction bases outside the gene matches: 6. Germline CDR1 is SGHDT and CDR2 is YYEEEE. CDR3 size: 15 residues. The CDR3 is CASSLLDRDDTEAFF. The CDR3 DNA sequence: TGTGCCAGCAGCTTGCTCGACAGGGACGACACTGAAGCTTTCTTT.

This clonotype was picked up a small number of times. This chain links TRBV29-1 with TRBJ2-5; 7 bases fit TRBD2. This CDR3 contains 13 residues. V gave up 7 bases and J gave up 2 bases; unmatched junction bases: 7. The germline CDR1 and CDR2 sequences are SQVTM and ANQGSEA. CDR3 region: CSERLADQETQYF. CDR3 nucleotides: TGCAGCGAGAGACTAGCAGATCAAGAGACCCAGTACTTC.

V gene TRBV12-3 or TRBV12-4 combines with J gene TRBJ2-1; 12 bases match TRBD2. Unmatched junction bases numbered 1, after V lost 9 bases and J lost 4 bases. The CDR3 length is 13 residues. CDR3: CARTSGSYNEQFF. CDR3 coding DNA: TGTGCCAGGACTAGCGGGAGTTACAATGAGCAGTTCTTC.

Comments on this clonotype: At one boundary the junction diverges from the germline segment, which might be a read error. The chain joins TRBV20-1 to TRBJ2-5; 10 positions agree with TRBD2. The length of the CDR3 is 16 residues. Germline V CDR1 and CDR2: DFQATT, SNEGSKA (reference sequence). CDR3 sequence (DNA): TGCAGTGCTAGAGATCCCACTAGCGGGGACCAGGAGACCCAGTACTTC. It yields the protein CSARDPTSGDQETQYF.

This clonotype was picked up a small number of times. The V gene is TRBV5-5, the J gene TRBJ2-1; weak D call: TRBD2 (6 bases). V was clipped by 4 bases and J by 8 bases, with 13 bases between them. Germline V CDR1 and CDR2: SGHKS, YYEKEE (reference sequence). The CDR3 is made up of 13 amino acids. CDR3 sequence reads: CASSLGLNHEQFF. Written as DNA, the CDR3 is TGTGCCAGCAGCCTGGGACTGAACCATGAGCAGTTCTTC.

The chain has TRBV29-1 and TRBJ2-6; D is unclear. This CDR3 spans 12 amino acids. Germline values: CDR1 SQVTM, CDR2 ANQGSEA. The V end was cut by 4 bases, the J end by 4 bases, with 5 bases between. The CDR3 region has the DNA TGCAGCGTTGCAGGCGGGGCCAACGTCCTGACTTTC. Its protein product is CSVAGGANVLTF. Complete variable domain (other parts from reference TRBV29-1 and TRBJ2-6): SAVISQKPSRDICQRGTSLTIQCQVDSQVTMMFWYRQQPGQSLTLIATANQGSEATYESGFVIDKFPISRPNLTFSTLTVSNMSPEDSSIYLCSVAGGANVLTFGAGSRLTVL.

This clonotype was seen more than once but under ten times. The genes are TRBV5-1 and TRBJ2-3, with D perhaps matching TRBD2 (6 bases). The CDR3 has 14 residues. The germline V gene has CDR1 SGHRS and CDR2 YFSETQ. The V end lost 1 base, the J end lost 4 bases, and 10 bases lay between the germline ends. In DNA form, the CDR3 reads TGCGCCAGCAGCTTGTCCCCTAGCGCAGATACGCAGTATTTT. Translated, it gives CASSLSPSADTQYF.

The CDR3, as DNA: TGCAGCAGCTCTAGGGGGCGGGGGGCCAATGAGCAGTTCTTC. Translating gives CSSSRGRGANEQFF. The rearrangement uses TRBV29-1 and TRBJ2-1; the D gene is possibly TRBD2 (8 bases). Germline values: CDR1 SQVTM, CDR2 ANQGSEA. This CDR3 has 14 residues. V lost 8 bases, J lost 6 bases, and 20 bases lay in between.

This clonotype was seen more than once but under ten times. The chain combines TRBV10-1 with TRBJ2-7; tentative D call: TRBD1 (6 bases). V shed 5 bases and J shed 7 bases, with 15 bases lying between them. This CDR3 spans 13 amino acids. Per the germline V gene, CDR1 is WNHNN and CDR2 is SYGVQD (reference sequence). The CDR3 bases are TGCGCCAGCAGTAAGACAGGTTGGGGGGAGCAGTACTTC. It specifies CASSKTGWGEQYF.

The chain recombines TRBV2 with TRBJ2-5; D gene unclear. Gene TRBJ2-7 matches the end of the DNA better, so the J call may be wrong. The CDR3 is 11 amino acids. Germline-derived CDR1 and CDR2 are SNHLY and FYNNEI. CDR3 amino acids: CASRGAYEQYF. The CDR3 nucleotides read TGTGCCAGCAGGGGCGCCTACGAGCAGTACTTC.

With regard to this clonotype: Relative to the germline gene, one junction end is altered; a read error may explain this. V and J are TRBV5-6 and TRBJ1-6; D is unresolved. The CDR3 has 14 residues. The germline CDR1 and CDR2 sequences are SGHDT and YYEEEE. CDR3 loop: CASSPPGNNAPLHF. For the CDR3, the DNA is TGTGCCAGCAGCCCCCCGGGTAATAATGCACCCCTCCACTTT.

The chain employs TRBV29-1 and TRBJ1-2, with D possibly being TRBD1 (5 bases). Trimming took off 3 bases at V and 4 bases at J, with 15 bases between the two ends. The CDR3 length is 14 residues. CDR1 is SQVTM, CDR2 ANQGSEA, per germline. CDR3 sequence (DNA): TGCAGCGTTGATCCCAGCGCCGGGGCCTATGGCTACACCTTC. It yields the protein CSVDPSAGAYGYTF.

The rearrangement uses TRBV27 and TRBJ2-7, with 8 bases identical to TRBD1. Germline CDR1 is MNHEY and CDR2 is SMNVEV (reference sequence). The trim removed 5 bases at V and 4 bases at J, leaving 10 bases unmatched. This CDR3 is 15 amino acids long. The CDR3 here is CASSLLGQGGYEQYF. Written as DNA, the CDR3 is TGTGCCAGCAGTCTACTAGGACAGGGAGGTTACGAGCAGTACTTC.

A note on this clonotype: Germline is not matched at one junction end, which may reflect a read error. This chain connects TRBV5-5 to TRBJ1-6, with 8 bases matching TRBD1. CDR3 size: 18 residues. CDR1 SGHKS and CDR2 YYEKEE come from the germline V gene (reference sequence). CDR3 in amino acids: CASSARRTGISGASPPHF. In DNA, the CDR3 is TGTGCCAGCAGCGCCCGGAGGACAGGGATCAGTGGGGCTTCACCCCCCCACTTT. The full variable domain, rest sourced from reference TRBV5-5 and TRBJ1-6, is DAGVTQSPTHLIKTRGQQVTLRCSPISGHKSVSWYQQVLGQGPQFIFQYYEKEERGRGNFPDRFSARQFPNYSSELNVNALLLGDSALYLCASSARRTGISGASPPHFGNGTRLTVT.

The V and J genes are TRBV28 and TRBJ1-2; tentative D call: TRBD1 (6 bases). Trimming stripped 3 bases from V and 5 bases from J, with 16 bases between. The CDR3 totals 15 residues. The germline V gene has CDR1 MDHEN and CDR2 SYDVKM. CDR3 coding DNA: TGTGCCAGCAGTTTGCCTACAGGGTATGGATATGGCTACACCTTC. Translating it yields CASSLPTGYGYGYTF.

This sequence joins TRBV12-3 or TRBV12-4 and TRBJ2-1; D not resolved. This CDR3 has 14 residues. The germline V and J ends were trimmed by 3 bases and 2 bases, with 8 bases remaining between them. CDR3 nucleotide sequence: TGTGCCAGCAGTTTCATAGCCCCCTACAATGAGCAGTTCTTC. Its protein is CASSFIAPYNEQFF.

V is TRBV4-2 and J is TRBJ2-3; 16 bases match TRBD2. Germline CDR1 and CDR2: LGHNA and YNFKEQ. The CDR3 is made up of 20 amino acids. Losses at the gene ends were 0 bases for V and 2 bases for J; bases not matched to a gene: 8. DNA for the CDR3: TGTGCCAGCAGCCAAGAACCTCGTGGGACTAGCGGGGGGGACACAGATACGCAGTATTTT. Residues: CASSQEPRGTSGGDTDTQYF.

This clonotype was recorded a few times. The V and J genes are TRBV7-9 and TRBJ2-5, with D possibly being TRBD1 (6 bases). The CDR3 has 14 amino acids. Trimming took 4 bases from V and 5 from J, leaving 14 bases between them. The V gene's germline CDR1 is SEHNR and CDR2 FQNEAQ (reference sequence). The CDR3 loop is CASSYTGIRETQYF. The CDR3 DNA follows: TGTGCCAGCAGCTATACAGGGATCAGGGAGACCCAGTACTTC.